One and the same sample provided the 22 T cell receptor beta chains below, sequenced in a study of T cells in Graves' hyperthyroidism and ophthalmopathy. Amplification yielded TCR beta CDR3 regions, with RNA transcripts as the source. First-round RT-PCR with HTBI primers amplified the TCR CDR3 region. TCRdb reprocessed the multiplex PCR reads with MiXCR, giving one entry per CDR3 protein. Of about 400,000 distinct CDR3 sequences listed, roughly an eighth are singletons. Sequencing was done on a sample of blood. The source is a woman aged 18-30 years with Graves' hyperthyroidism.

This clonotype has a handful of counts. This rearrangement joins TRBV5-1 to TRBJ2-3; 9 bases line up with TRBD2. J lost 4 bases, V lost 4 bases, and 10 bases had no gene match. The CDR3 length is 16 residues. Germline loops: CDR1 SGHRS, CDR2 YFSETQ. In DNA, the CDR3 is TGCGCCAGCAGCCAAGGCTTGGCGGGGGGGTCAGATACGCAGTATTTT. Translating it yields CASSQGLAGGSDTQYF.

The J gene is TRBJ1-5, the V gene TRBV5-8; tentatively, D is TRBD1 (6 bases). The CDR3 runs to 14 residues. V shed 1 base and J shed 5 bases, with 10 bases lying between them. CDR1 is SGHTS and CDR2 is YDEGEE in the germline V gene. CDR3 in DNA: TGTGCCAGCAGCTTGCGGGACACATATCAGCCCCAGCATTTT. Encoded protein: CASSLRDTYQPQHF. The full variable domain, completed using reference TRBV5-8 and TRBJ1-5, is EAGVTQSPTHLIKTRGQQATLRCSPISGHTSVYWYQQALGLGLQFLLWYDEGEERNRGNFPPRFSGRQFPNYSSELNVNALELEDSALYLCASSLRDTYQPQHFGDGTRLSIL.

This clonotype was seen a handful of times. V and J are TRBV3-1 and TRBJ2-1, with no clear D. The germline V and J ends were trimmed by 0 bases and 7 bases, with 13 bases remaining between them. Looked up from germline, CDR1 is LGHDT and CDR2 is YNNKEL (reference sequence). The CDR3 runs to 15 residues. The DNA for the CDR3 is TGTGCCAGCAGCCAAGAGGGCCTCGACGTAAATGAGCAGTTCTTC. Residues: CASSQEGLDVNEQFF.

This clonotype was observed a handful of times. V usage is TRBV5-1 and J usage is TRBJ1-1, with a possible D match to TRBD1 (5 bases). The germline V gene has CDR1 SGHRS and CDR2 YFSETQ. CDR3 length: 15 amino acids. The V and J ends lost 4 bases and 0 bases respectively, with 13 bases between them. The CDR3 sequence is CASSGNGAVNTEAFF. The CDR3 DNA follows: TGCGCCAGCAGCGGGAACGGGGCCGTGAACACTGAAGCTTTCTTT.

This clonotype was observed at least ten times. V is TRBV12-3 or TRBV12-4 and J is TRBJ1-4; D possibly corresponds to TRBD1 (5 bases). V was pared by 6 bases and J by 8 bases, with 16 bases between. This CDR3 is built from 14 residues. The CDR3 protein is CASRTGTWGEKLFF. The DNA of the CDR3 is TGTGCCAGCAGAACCGGGACCTGGGGGGAAAAACTGTTTTTT.

The chain employs TRBV19 and TRBJ2-7; D is perhaps TRBD2 (6 bases). This CDR3 has 12 residues. V dropped 4 bases and J dropped 3 bases, with 7 bases sitting between them. Germline V gene data show CDR1 as LNHDA and CDR2 as SQIVND (reference sequence). The CDR3 here is CASSSGDYEQYF. The CDR3 DNA sequence: TGTGCCAGTAGTAGCGGGGACTACGAGCAGTACTTC.

This clonotype was counted a few times. This chain connects TRBV7-9 to TRBJ1-2; D remains unclear. The CDR3 extends over 15 amino acids. Deletions cut 1 base from V and 0 bases from J, with 9 bases between. Germline V gene lookup returns CDR1 SEHNR and CDR2 FQNEAQ (reference sequence). The CDR3 spells CASSLDNGANYGYTF. DNA of the CDR3: TGTGCCAGCAGCTTAGACAACGGAGCTAACTATGGCTACACCTTC.

This clonotype was counted many times. The rearrangement joins TRBV20-1 to TRBJ2-1; possibly TRBD1 for D (7 bases). Trimming removed 5 bases at V and 6 bases at J, with 17 bases between. Germline values: CDR1 DFQATT, CDR2 SNEGSKA (reference sequence). The CDR3 length is 14 residues. This chain's CDR3 is CSALRDRALNEQFF. In nucleotides, the CDR3 is TGCAGTGCTCTGCGGGACAGAGCCCTCAATGAGCAGTTCTTC.

This clonotype has at least ten counts. An end of the junction differs from the germline gene, which may be a read error. The chain recombines TRBV18 with TRBJ2-7; D is ambiguous. Germline CDR1 and CDR2: KGHSH and LQKENI. The CDR3 totals 12 residues. This chain's CDR3 is CASSSPSREQYF. The CDR3 nucleotides read TGTGCCAGCTCATCACCATCACGGGAGCAGTACTTC.

This clonotype occurred a few times. The chain joins TRBV5-1 to TRBJ2-7, with 7 bases fitting TRBD2. V dropped 2 bases and J dropped 4; count of bases not matched to a gene: 9. Per the germline V gene, CDR1 is SGHRS and CDR2 is YFSETQ. The CDR3 contains 15 residues. The CDR3 nucleotides are TGCGCCAGCAGCTTCTCGGCGGGAGCGGTATACGAGCAGTACTTC. The encoded protein is CASSFSAGAVYEQYF.

This clonotype was seen at least ten times. The V call is TRBV12-3 or TRBV12-4, the J call TRBJ2-7; D possibly corresponds to TRBD2 (7 bases). Between the trimmed V and J ends, which lost 7 bases and 6 bases, there was a span of 19 bases. CDR3 length: 14 amino acids. In DNA, the CDR3 is TGTGCCAGCACTTGGGGGGGCCAGGTATCCGAGCAGTACTTC. It specifies CASTWGGQVSEQYF.

This clonotype was counted many times. The chain employs TRBV20-1 and TRBJ2-5; the D gene is possibly TRBD2 (6 bases). This CDR3 has 15 residues. Trimming cost V 6 bases and J 5 bases, with 22 bases left between them. Germline lookup yields CDR1 DFQATT and CDR2 SNEGSKA (reference sequence). This chain's CDR3 is CSAQDSRGARETQYF. The CDR3 DNA follows: TGCAGTGCCCAGGATTCCCGCGGGGCCAGGGAGACCCAGTACTTC.

This clonotype was found many times. This chain uses TRBV28 with TRBJ1-5, with 8 nucleotides matching TRBD1. The germline V gene encodes CDR1 MDHEN and CDR2 SYDVKM. The CDR3 totals 15 residues. V lost 5 bases to trimming and J lost 5 bases; unmatched junction nucleotides: 8. The CDR3 loop reads CASSRTGLGDQPQHF. CDR3 DNA: TGTGCCAGCAGTAGGACAGGGTTAGGTGATCAGCCCCAGCATTTT.

This clonotype was found many times. The chain uses TRBV6-1 and TRBJ1-5; D remains unclear. The CDR3 runs to 14 residues. Deletions cut 7 bases from V and 4 bases from J, with 14 bases between. Looked up from germline, CDR1 is MNHNS and CDR2 is SASEGT. In DNA form, the CDR3 reads TGTGCCAGCAAGGACCCCGGAGTTAATCAGCCCCAGCATTTT. Its protein is CASKDPGVNQPQHF.

Many counts were recorded for this clonotype. Here the CDR3 reads CASSLRRSSYNEQFF. CDR3 DNA sequence: TGTGCCAGCAGCTTAAGGCGGAGCTCCTACAATGAGCAGTTCTTC. The chain joins TRBV5-6 to TRBJ2-1, with D hard to call. The germline gives CDR1 SGHDT, CDR2 YYEEEE. V lost 2 bases and J lost 0, with 9 bases in between. The CDR3 totals 15 residues.

This clonotype was seen ten or more times. The genes are TRBV7-9 and TRBJ2-5; the D gene is possibly TRBD1 (6 bases). Trimming shortened V by 5 bases and J by 0 bases, and 16 bases separated the two germline ends. The CDR3 is 16 residues long. Looked up from germline, CDR1 is SEHNR and CDR2 is FQNEAQ (reference sequence). CDR3 DNA sequence: TGTGCCAGCAGCCTTGTACCAGGGGTCCACCAAGAGACCCAGTACTTC. Its protein product is CASSLVPGVHQETQYF.

The chain recombines TRBV5-6 with TRBJ1-2; maybe TRBD1 (5 bases). This CDR3 region has 13 residues. Trimming cost V 2 bases and J 8 bases, with 13 bases left between them. Germline-derived CDR1 and CDR2 are SGHDT and YYEEEE. CDR3 residues: CASSFETVSGYTF. CDR3 DNA: TGTGCCAGCAGCTTTGAGACAGTGTCGGGCTACACCTTC.

This clonotype was found many times. J is TRBJ2-3 and V is TRBV7-6, with no clear D. The CDR3 is 15 residues long. With 1 base removed from V and 3 bases from J, the gap between germline ends came to 11 bases. The germline gives CDR1 SGHVS, CDR2 FNYEAQ. CDR3 sequence reads: CASSLDAVRTDTQYF. CDR3 bases: TGTGCCAGCAGCTTAGATGCGGTGAGGACAGATACGCAGTATTTT.

This clonotype was recorded many times. The rearrangement uses TRBV5-6 and TRBJ2-7; TRBD2 matches at 12 bases. J lost 6 bases, V lost 5 bases, and 6 bases had no gene match. Germline lookup yields CDR1 SGHDT and CDR2 YYEEEE. The CDR3 totals 14 residues. The CDR3 sequence: CASSFASGRAEQYF. CDR3 DNA: TGTGCCAGCAGTTTCGCTAGCGGGAGGGCCGAGCAGTACTTC.

This clonotype was counted at least ten times. This sequence joins TRBV18 and TRBJ2-5; 8 nucleotides match TRBD1. The CDR3 is made up of 14 amino acids. The V gene end was trimmed by 1 base and the J gene end by 5 bases; junction bases not matched to a gene: 3. Germline lookup yields CDR1 KGHSH and CDR2 LQKENI. The CDR3 protein is CASSPQDRVETQYF. DNA for the CDR3: TGTGCCAGCTCACCACAGGACAGGGTGGAGACCCAGTACTTC.

This chain joins TRBV6-1 and TRBJ2-1; TRBD2 matches 13 bases. CDR1 is MNHNS, CDR2 SASEGT, per germline. There are 19 residues in the CDR3. J lost 2 bases, V lost 2 bases, and 9 bases had no gene match. CDR3 loop: CASSERGLAGDFPYNEQFF. Written as DNA, the CDR3 is TGTGCCAGCAGTGAAAGAGGACTAGCGGGAGATTTTCCCTACAATGAGCAGTTCTTC.

Points on this clonotype: A much larger clone differs from this one at a single base, so this may be a read error. V and J are TRBV5-1 and TRBJ2-7; TRBD1 is a possible D gene (5 bases). CDR3 length: 15 amino acids. V was clipped by 4 bases and J by 2 bases, with 16 bases between them. Looked up from germline, CDR1 is SGHRS and CDR2 is YFSETQ. The CDR3 nucleotides are TGCGCCAGCAGCCCGGACCCCCAAGGGGCCTACGAGCAGTACTTC. Translated: CASSPDPQGAYEQYF.